One and the same sample provided the 24 T cell receptor beta chains below, sequenced in a study of blood T cells in healthy people across ages. Then a second PCR, running about 7 to 11 cycles, was carried out with a sample-barcoded 5' primer and a J-beta primer mix. TCRdb itself ran the 5' RACE reads through MiXCR, one entry per CDR3 protein. This table holds fewer than 800,000 distinct CDR3 sequences, approximately 31% found once. Sequenced material: blood. The receptors stem from a woman over 75 in good health.

As regards this clonotype: A read error may account for a junction end that differs from germline. The chain uses TRBV19 and TRBJ2-1; D possibly corresponds to TRBD2 (7 bases). CDR3 length: 13 residues. Germline-derived CDR1 and CDR2 are LNHDA and SQIVND (reference sequence). CDR3 in DNA: TGTGCCGGTAGGGGGGGGGTACACAATGAGCAGTTCTTC. This sequence encodes CAGRGGVHNEQFF.

The chain is built from TRBV12-3 or TRBV12-4 and TRBJ1-1; D gene unclear. The CDR3 totals 11 residues. The V gene lost 4 bases and the J gene lost 7 bases, with 7 bases spanning the gap. The CDR3 region is CASSSSREAFF. In DNA form, the CDR3 reads TGTGCCAGCAGTTCATCCCGTGAAGCTTTCTTT.

This clonotype showed up many times. The chain has TRBV9 and TRBJ2-3; 9 nucleotides line up with TRBD1. Looked up from germline, CDR1 is SGDLS and CDR2 is YYNGEE. With 3 bases clipped from V and 2 bases from J, the junction kept 7 bases outside the gene matches. This CDR3 is built from 16 residues. The CDR3 nucleotides read TGTGCCAGCAGCGACCCGGGACAGGGCTCCACAGATACGCAGTATTTT. Its protein is CASSDPGQGSTDTQYF.

Comment on this clonotype: Just one base apart from a much larger clone, this may be a read error. The rearrangement links TRBV7-2 to TRBJ2-3, with D maybe TRBD1 (7 bases). The germline V and J ends were trimmed by 5 bases and 7 bases, with 22 bases remaining between them. In germline, CDR1 is SGHTA, CDR2 FQGNSA. This CDR3 spans 16 amino acids. CDR3 DNA sequence: TGTGCCAGCAGCCAATCTAGCGAGGGGGCCTTACATACGCAGTATTTT. Translation: CASSQSSEGALHTQYF.

At least ten counts were recorded for this clonotype. The chain recombines TRBV12-3 or TRBV12-4 with TRBJ2-1; 16 positions match TRBD2. Trimming removed 7 bases from V and 7 bases from J; junction bases left unmatched: 7. The CDR3 is 16 amino acids. The CDR3 loop is CASTGTSGGAGNEQFF. The CDR3 DNA sequence: TGTGCCAGCACCGGGACTAGCGGGGGGGCCGGGAATGAGCAGTTCTTC.

Points on this clonotype: A read error may be the cause here, since a much bigger clone is one base away. The rearrangement uses TRBV28 and TRBJ2-7, with 7 bases fitting TRBD1. Trimming took 3 bases from V and 2 from J; bases not matched to a gene: 7. The CDR3 spans 15 residues. CDR1 MDHEN and CDR2 SYDVKM come from the germline V gene. CDR3 DNA: TGTGCCAGCAGTTTGAGGGGGACAGCCCCCTACGAGCAGTACTTC. This gives the protein CASSLRGTAPYEQYF.

V usage is TRBV7-2 and J usage is TRBJ1-2; maybe TRBD1 (5 bases). This CDR3 has 12 amino acids. Germline V gene data show CDR1 as SGHTA and CDR2 as FQGNSA. V was clipped by 3 bases and J by 5 bases, with 7 bases between them. Written as DNA, the CDR3 is TGTGCCAGCAGCTTGGGACCTTATGGCTACACCTTC. This gives the protein CASSLGPYGYTF.

This clonotype was detected many times. The chain carries TRBV29-1 and TRBJ2-6, with D unresolved. The CDR3 length is 13 residues. The V end was cut by 5 bases, the J end by 0 bases, with 5 bases between. Germline V gene lookup returns CDR1 SQVTM and CDR2 ANQGSEA. As DNA, the CDR3 is TGCAGCGTTACTGTCTCTGGGGCCAACGTCCTGACTTTC. Its translation is CSVTVSGANVLTF.

As to this clonotype: A much larger clone lies one base from this, so it may be a read error. The rearrangement uses TRBV28 and TRBJ2-7, with a possible D match to TRBD2 (6 bases). The tail of the sequence fits TRBJ2-5 better, so the J call may be wrong. From germline, CDR1 is MDHEN and CDR2 SYDVKM. The CDR3 consists of 14 residues. The CDR3 is CASSTREVQETQYF. CDR3 bases: TGTGCCAGCAGTACGAGGGAGGTCCAAGAGACCCAGTACTTC.

This clonotype has a count of ten or more. The chain joins TRBV9 to TRBJ2-3, with TRBD2 matching 13 bases. The CDR3 is made up of 18 amino acids. Per the germline V gene, CDR1 is SGDLS and CDR2 is YYNGEE. The J segment lost 2 bases and the V segment lost 0 bases, leaving 6 bases of the junction unmatched. CDR3 sequence (DNA): TGTGCCAGCAGCGTAGGGACTAGCGGGGGAGCTTACACAGATACGCAGTATTTT. Its protein product is CASSVGTSGGAYTDTQYF.

Ten or more counts support this clonotype. This sequence joins TRBV6-5 and TRBJ2-3, with TRBD1 matching 8 bases. The CDR3 is 18 amino acids. Germline-derived CDR1 and CDR2 are MNHEY and SVGAGI. With V trimmed by 6 bases and J by 0 bases, 14 bases remained unmatched. CDR3 amino acids: CASRPYGQGLTSTDTQYF. The DNA for the CDR3 is TGTGCCAGCAGACCCTATGGACAGGGCCTAACTAGCACAGATACGCAGTATTTT.

The genes are TRBV5-1 and TRBJ2-5; D might be TRBD2 (6 bases). Trimming took 3 bases from V and 11 from J, leaving 23 bases between them. The CDR3 spans 15 residues. Germline V lookup: CDR1 SGHRS, CDR2 YFSETQ. The CDR3 nucleotides read TGCGCCAGCAGCTCCGCCGGGGGTTCCGACGGGAAGCAGTACTTC. Amino acids: CASSSAGGSDGKQYF.

The table lists this clonotype with many counts. The V gene is TRBV3-1, the J gene TRBJ1-2, with TRBD1 identical over 8 bases. This CDR3 contains 17 residues. Looked up from germline, CDR1 is LGHDT and CDR2 is YNNKEL (reference sequence). The V and J ends lost 0 bases and 3 bases, in that order; junction bases with no gene match: 9. CDR3: CASSQDRWDRKDYGYTF. The CDR3 bases are TGTGCCAGCAGCCAAGACCGTTGGGACAGGAAGGACTATGGCTACACCTTC.

With regard to this clonotype: Possible read error: a much larger clone is one base away. The genes are TRBV12-3 or TRBV12-4 and TRBJ2-7, with a possible D match to TRBD1 (6 bases). V lost 0 bases, J lost 3 bases, and 15 bases lay in between. The CDR3 contains 16 residues. The CDR3: CASSLATGTLSYEQYF. The CDR3 DNA reads as TGTGCCAGCAGTTTAGCGACCGGGACACTTAGCTACGAGCAGTACTTC.

This clonotype was observed many times. The chain is built from TRBV9 and TRBJ2-3, with D possibly being TRBD1 (5 bases). Germline V CDR1 and CDR2: SGDLS, YYNGEE. This CDR3 is built from 15 residues. V was shortened by 2 bases and J by 1 base, with 11 bases between the two germline ends. The CDR3 is CASSVTGRGTDTQYF. The CDR3 nucleotides read TGTGCCAGCAGCGTTACGGGCAGGGGCACAGATACGCAGTATTTT.

In its sample, this clonotype was seen many times. The rearrangement uses TRBV9 and TRBJ2-7, with TRBD2 identical over 9 bases. J gave up 7 bases and V 4 bases, and 12 bases lay outside the gene matches. There are 15 residues in the CDR3. Germline CDR1 reads SGDLS; CDR2 reads YYNGEE. The CDR3 nucleotides read TGTGCCAGCAGCAAGGGGGGGACTAGCTTTTTGGAGCAGTACTTC. This gives the protein CASSKGGTSFLEQYF.

This clonotype occurred many times. The rearrangement joins TRBV7-2 to TRBJ1-5; D remains unclear. V was clipped by 1 base and J by 8 bases, with 15 bases between them. The germline CDR1 and CDR2 sequences are SGHTA and FQGNSA. The CDR3 sequence is 15 residues long. The CDR3 protein is CASSLGSGAGKPQHF. CDR3 sequence (DNA): TGTGCCAGCAGCTTAGGGTCAGGAGCCGGAAAGCCCCAGCATTTT.

This clonotype was observed many times. The rearrangement uses TRBV29-1 and TRBJ1-4, with D uncertain. Germline V lookup: CDR1 SQVTM, CDR2 ANQGSEA. The germline V and J ends were trimmed by 7 bases and 7 bases, with 16 bases remaining between them. The CDR3 spans 13 residues. CDR3 DNA sequence: TGCAGCGCCCTACCCCTAATCGGTGAAAAACTGTTTTTT. It encodes CSALPLIGEKLFF.

This clonotype was found a few times. V is TRBV7-9 and J is TRBJ1-1, with 7 bases aligning to TRBD1. The CDR3 sequence is 13 residues long. V trimming: 6 bases; J trimming: 7 bases; junction bases outside the gene matches: 8. Germline lookup yields CDR1 SEHNR and CDR2 FQNEAQ (reference sequence). CDR3 DNA: TGTGCCAGCAGTCGGGCAGGGGGTAATGAAGCTTTCTTT. This sequence encodes CASSRAGGNEAFF.

This chain joins TRBV7-4 and TRBJ1-5, with D possibly being TRBD1 (6 bases). CDR1 and CDR2 from the germline V gene are SGHVT and SQSDAQ. The CDR3 sequence is 16 residues long. The V and J ends lost 5 bases and 2 bases respectively, with 16 bases between them. CDR3 region: CASSLGAFRGNQPQHF. In DNA, the CDR3 is TGTGCCAGCAGCCTGGGGGCGTTTCGGGGCAATCAGCCCCAGCATTTT.

J is TRBJ2-2 and V is TRBV6-1; 7 bases align to TRBD1. This CDR3 has 16 amino acids. Germline V gene data show CDR1 as MNHNS and CDR2 as SASEGT. Germline trimming cut 6 bases from V and 1 base from J; bases unmatched to any gene: 8. CDR3 sequence: CASSPTGWENTGELFF. The CDR3 region has the DNA TGTGCCAGCAGCCCGACAGGGTGGGAGAACACCGGGGAGCTGTTTTTT.

Here the CDR3 DNA reads TGCAGCGTTGCGGAGACAGGGGACGAGCAGTACTTC. It encodes CSVAETGDEQYF. J is TRBJ2-4 and V is TRBV29-1, with 8 bases that match TRBD1. The J call may be incorrect, as the DNA end agrees better with TRBJ2-7. Germline V lookup: CDR1 SQVTM, CDR2 ANQGSEA. The CDR3 loop spans 12 amino acids.

The chain uses TRBV20-1 and TRBJ2-5; D may be TRBD1 (5 bases). V lost 2 bases, J lost 3 bases, and 13 bases lay in between. Germline V gene lookup returns CDR1 DFQATT and CDR2 SNEGSKA (reference sequence). The CDR3 sequence is 14 residues long. DNA of the CDR3: TGCAGTGCTAGAAGGGGCCCCTCAGAAGAGACCCAGTACTTC. This translates into CSARRGPSEETQYF.

In its sample, this clonotype was seen many times. CDR3 protein: CASSQEARGGTGELFF. CDR3 nucleotide sequence: TGCGCCAGCAGCCAAGAAGCCAGGGGAGGCACCGGGGAGCTGTTTTTT. The chain recombines TRBV4-3 with TRBJ2-2; the D call may be TRBD1 or TRBD2 (6 bases each). Germline loops: CDR1 LGHNA, CDR2 YSLEER. The length of the CDR3 is 16 residues. V lost 0 bases and J 4 bases, leaving 12 bases between the germline ends.